This T cell receptor beta chain was sequenced for a study of blood T cell repertoires in COVID-19. In its sample, this clone was seen once. The repertoire was sequenced with immunoSEQ multiplex PCR; TCRdb's copy has only in-frame clones and lacks some. The sample holds roughly 94,000 clones, about 79% seen once. Germline V lookup: CDR1 SGHVS, CDR2 FQNEAQ. V was trimmed by 5 bases and J by 0 bases, leaving 16 bases between them. CDR3 size: 16 residues. The chain is built from TRBV7-8 and TRBJ1-1; D call uncertain. The source material was peripheral blood. The TCR was taken from a man aged 55 to 70 with acute or convalescent COVID-19. The CDR3 DNA follows: TGTGCCAGCAGCCTAGTAGAGGGCGTGATGAACACTGAAGCTTTCTTT. As protein: CASSLVEGVMNTEAFF. The variable domain in full, completed from reference TRBV7-8 and TRBJ1-1, reads GAGVSQSPRYKVAKRGQDVALRCDPISGHVSLFWYQQALGQGPEFLTYFQNEAQLDKSGLPSDRFFAERPEGSVSTLKIQRTQQEDSAVYLCASSLVEGVMNTEAFFGQGTRLTVV.